What follows is one T cell receptor (beta chain) and its context. Its specificity is not known. Here immunoSEQ multiplex PCR was the method, and the copy in TCRdb shows in-frame clones only, minus some. Among 65,000 to 80,000 clones, roughly 87% were seen once, and the ten largest hold 2% to 2.5%. The CDR3 runs 13 residues. Germline trimming cut 3 bases from V and 5 bases from J; bases unmatched to any gene: 3. The V gene's germline CDR1 is SGHTA and CDR2 FQGNSA. The source of the sample is a study of glioma-infiltrating T cells after dendritic cell vaccination. Study overall: Three intradermal dendritic cell vaccine injections were given every two weeks.

Time point in this sample: after dendritic cell vaccination, including at tumor progression/relapse. The study's findings and limits: Higher pretreatment TIL content predicted longer progression-free time and survival. Complete blood and tumor specimen sets were limited to few patients.

The sequencing used blood, collected after dendritic cell vaccination. The V gene is TRBV7-2, the J gene TRBJ2-7; 8 bases are a match to TRBD1. The TCR was taken from a human donor with glioblastoma. The CDR3 reads CASSLDREHEQYF. CDR3 in DNA: TGTGCCAGCAGCTTGGACAGGGAACACGAGCAGTACTTC.